This T cell receptor (beta chain) is drawn from a study of T cell changes during pregnancy in multiple sclerosis. Libraries were prepared by immunoSEQ multiplex PCR; TCRdb keeps only in-frame clonotypes and omits some of them. The sample includes 30,000 to 40,000 clones, roughly 91% of them seen just once. The TCR comes from a female donor with multiple sclerosis, enrolled in a pregnancy study. Material: CD8+ T cells from peripheral blood mononuclear cells, obtained in the third trimester of pregnancy.

CDR3 amino acids: CAWDRQVNTEAFF. CDR3 in DNA: TGTGCCTGGGATCGACAAGTGAACACTGAAGCTTTCTTT. The chain links TRBV30 to TRBJ1-1; D gene ambiguous. From germline, CDR1 is GTSNPN and CDR2 SVGIG (reference sequence). The CDR3 loop spans 13 amino acids. V lost 5 bases to trimming and J lost 0 bases, with 10 bases between them.